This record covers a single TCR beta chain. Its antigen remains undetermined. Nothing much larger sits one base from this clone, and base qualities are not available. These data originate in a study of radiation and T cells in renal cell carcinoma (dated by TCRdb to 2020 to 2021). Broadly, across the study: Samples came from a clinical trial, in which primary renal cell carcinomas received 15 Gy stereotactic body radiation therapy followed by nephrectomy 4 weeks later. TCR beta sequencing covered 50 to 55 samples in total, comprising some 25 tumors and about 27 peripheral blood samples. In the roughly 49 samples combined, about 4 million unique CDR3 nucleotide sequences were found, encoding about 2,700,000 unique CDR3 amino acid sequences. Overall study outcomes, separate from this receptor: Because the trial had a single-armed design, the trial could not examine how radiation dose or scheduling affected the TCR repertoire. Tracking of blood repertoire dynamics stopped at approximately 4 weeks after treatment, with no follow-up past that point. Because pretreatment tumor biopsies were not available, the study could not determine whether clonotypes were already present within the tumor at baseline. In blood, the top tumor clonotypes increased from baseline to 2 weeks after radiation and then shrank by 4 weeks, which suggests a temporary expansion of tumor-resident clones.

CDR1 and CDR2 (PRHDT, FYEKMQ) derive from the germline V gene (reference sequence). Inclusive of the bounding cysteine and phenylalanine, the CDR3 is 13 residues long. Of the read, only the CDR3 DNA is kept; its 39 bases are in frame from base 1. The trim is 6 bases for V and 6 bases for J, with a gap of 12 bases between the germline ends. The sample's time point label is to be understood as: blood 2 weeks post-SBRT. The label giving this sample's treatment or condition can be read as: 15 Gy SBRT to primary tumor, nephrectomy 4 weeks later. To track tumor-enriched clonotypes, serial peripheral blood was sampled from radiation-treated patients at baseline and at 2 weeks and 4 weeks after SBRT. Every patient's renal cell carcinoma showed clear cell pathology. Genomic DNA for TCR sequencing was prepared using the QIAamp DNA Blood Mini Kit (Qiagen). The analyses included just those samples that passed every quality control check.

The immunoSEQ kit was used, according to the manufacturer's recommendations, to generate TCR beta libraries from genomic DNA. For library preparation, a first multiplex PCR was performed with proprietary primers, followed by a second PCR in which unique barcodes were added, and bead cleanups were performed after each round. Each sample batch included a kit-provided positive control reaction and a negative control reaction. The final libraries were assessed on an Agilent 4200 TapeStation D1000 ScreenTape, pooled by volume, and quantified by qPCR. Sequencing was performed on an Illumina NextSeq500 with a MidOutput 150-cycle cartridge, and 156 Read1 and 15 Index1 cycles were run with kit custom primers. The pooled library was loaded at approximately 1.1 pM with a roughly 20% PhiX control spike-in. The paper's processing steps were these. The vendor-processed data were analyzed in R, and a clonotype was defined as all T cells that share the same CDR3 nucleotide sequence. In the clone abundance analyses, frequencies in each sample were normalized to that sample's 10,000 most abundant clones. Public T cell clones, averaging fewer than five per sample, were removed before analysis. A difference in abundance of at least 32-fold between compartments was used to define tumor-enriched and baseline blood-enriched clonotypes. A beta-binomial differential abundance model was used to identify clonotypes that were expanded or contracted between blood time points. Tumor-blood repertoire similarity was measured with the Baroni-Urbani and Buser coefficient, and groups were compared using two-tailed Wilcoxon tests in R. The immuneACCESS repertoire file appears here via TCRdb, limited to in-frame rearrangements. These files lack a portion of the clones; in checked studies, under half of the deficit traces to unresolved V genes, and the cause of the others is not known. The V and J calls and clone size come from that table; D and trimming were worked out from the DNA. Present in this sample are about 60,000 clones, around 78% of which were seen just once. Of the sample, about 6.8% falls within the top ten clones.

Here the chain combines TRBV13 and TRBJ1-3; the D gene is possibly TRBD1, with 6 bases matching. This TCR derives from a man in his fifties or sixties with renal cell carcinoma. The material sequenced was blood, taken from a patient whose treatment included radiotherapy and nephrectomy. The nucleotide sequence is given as TGTGCCAGCAGATCAAGGGGGGAAAACACCATATATTTT. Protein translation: CASRSRGENTIYF.